This T cell receptor (beta chain) originates from a study of T cells after yellow fever vaccination (dated by TCRdb to the late 2010s). Some background on the complete study: The SMART-Seq v4 Ultra Low Input RNA kit was used to prepare libraries from fractions with low cell numbers. To follow T-cell clones before and after primary and booster YFV17D yellow fever vaccination, bulk TCR alpha and beta repertoires were sequenced over time. Two healthy male donors, one aged 18 to 29 and one aged 30 to 39 years, were included in the cohort. Blood was drawn at multiple timepoints before and after primary and secondary immunization, with bulk PBMC replicates and cell subsets isolated. What the authors observed across the whole study: The secondary T-cell response was found to be weaker but faster than the primary response, with a peak reached on day 5 rather than on day 15. A small fraction of clonotypes appeared in both the CD4 and CD8 compartments, likely as a result of convergent recombination. The study included only a couple of donors, which limits how far the findings can be generalized. Computational filtering was needed because FACS-sorted repertoires could contain abundant contaminating clonotypes from the bulk population. Most clones expanded after primary vaccination (around 96% of CD4 and around nine tenths of CD8) were re-detected after the booster, suggesting that broad memory maintenance occurred.

This sample's treatment or condition label indicates: live attenuated yellow fever vaccine strain. Two biological replicates of bulk PBMCs were collected at each blood-draw timepoint. A standard Ficoll-Paque protocol was used to isolate PBMCs from peripheral blood. TriZol was used to extract RNA from bulk PBMCs, CD4 and CD8 fractions, and dextramer-positive and dextramer-negative fractions. TCR cDNA was made using 5'RACE template switching, a step that added a universal primer site and unique molecular identifiers. Priming of cDNA synthesis was performed from both the TCR alpha and TCR beta constant segments. Libraries were amplified in two PCR steps, with sample barcodes and sequencing adapters added in the second step. Libraries were sequenced on Illumina HiSeq 2500 (2x100 bp) or NovaSeq (2x150 bp). The study's processing was this. MIGEC handled demultiplexing of reads and collapsing into UMI consensus sequences, while MiXCR performed V(D)J alignment. Clonotypes responding to the vaccine were identified with edgeR on replicate PBMC samples, with the criteria of FDR below 0.01 and a log2 fold change above 5 up to day 15. Each bulk clonotype received a CD4 or CD8 identity based on whether the sequenced CD4 or CD8 repertoire contained that clonotype at higher abundance. TCRdb redid the processing of the public reads, applying fastp at Q25 and MiXCR, and retained in-frame beta chains. Each entry merges the rows of one CDR3 protein and shows their most common DNA and genes. The V and J calls, along with clone size, are taken from TCRdb and not from the paper's own processing. This sample gives about 500,000 distinct CDR3 sequences in total; about a sixth of them show up just once. The ten largest clones capture roughly 17% of the sample.

V is clipped by 1 base and J by 5 bases, and the sequence between their germline boundaries is 13 bases long. Reading from cysteine to phenylalanine, the CDR3 counts 15 amino acids. The sequence is cut down to CDR3 DNA, 45 bases in frame from base 1. Per the germline V gene, SGHVS is the CDR1 and FQNEAQ is the CDR2. About this clonotype itself: Its antigen specificity is not known. No per-base quality is available; no much larger clone lies one base away.

The rearranged segments are TRBV7-8 and TRBJ2-3, with the D gene too uncertain to name. The receptor was isolated from a man younger than 35 who received the YFV17D yellow fever vaccine. The sample consisted of PBMCs, taken more than 4 days after the first yellow fever vaccination. The CDR3 region reads CASSLGMYTEDTQYF. The DNA sequence is as follows: TGTGCCAGCAGCTTAGGAATGTATACTGAAGATACGCAGTATTTT.